This TCR beta chain is drawn from a study of T cell responses to AZD1222 COVID-19 vaccine. The germline V gene encodes CDR1 SGDLS and CDR2 YYNGEE. V shed 4 bases and J shed 1 base, with 11 bases lying between them. The CDR3 is 14 amino acids. The study's findings and limits: Donors skewed white British and female; clonal diversity was possibly underestimated.

Concerning this clone: Its specificity is not known.

Profiling relied on immunoSEQ multiplex PCR, and the TCRdb table lists in-frame clones only, not all of them. The sample contains about 130,000 clones, 89% of which appear only once. The chain couples TRBV9 to TRBJ1-2; perhaps TRBD1 as D (5 bases). This sequence was found in an adult in good health. The material was peripheral blood, obtained on day 0 of AZD1222 vaccination. This CDR3 is CASSTPTVNYGYTF. The CDR3 nucleotides are TGTGCCAGCAGCACGCCGACAGTTAACTATGGCTACACCTTC.